This TCR beta chain was sequenced for a study of cytomegalovirus exposure and HLA in healthy donors. It was with 60 Vbeta and 13 Jbeta primers that the PCR ran. Sequenced by immunoSEQ multiplex PCR; TCRdb stores in-frame clones only, minus some. The listing records about 30,000 clones. V shed 3 bases and J 4 bases; nucleotides not matched to a gene: 8. Germline assignment: CDR1 SGHTA and CDR2 FQGTGA. The CDR3 covers 16 residues. The rearrangement uses TRBV7-3 and TRBJ2-2, with 7 nucleotides matching TRBD2. The sequence derives from a female donor in good health and CMV-seronegative. Sequenced: PBMCs. CDR3 in DNA: TGTGCCAGCAGCTTTGGTTACAGCGGGGCCACCGGGGAGCTGTTTTTT. Translating gives CASSFGYSGATGELFF.